This T cell receptor beta chain emerged from a study of radiotherapy plus CTLA-4 blockade in lung cancer. For the study at large: Overall, around 18% of patients showed an objective response, while 31% attained disease control.

Overall study findings and caveats: Tumor-derived TCR clones expanded in blood after radiotherapy plus ipilimumab.

Comments on this clone: The antigen is unknown.

Using immunoSEQ multiplex PCR, the repertoire was profiled, and TCRdb retains in-frame clones only, with some absent. The table records about 28,000 clones, 70% to 80% of them present only once. Chemo-refractory metastatic non-small-cell lung cancer patients were treated with focal radiation plus CTLA-4 blockade with ipilimumab. The sequence was collected from a human donor with non-small cell lung cancer that progressed on radiotherapy plus ipilimumab. Sequencing was performed on peripheral blood, taken from a patient treated with radiotherapy plus ipilimumab.

DNA for the CDR3: TGTGCCAGCAGCCAAGTCGCGCCGGGATCTGATGAGACCCAGTACTTC. Its translation is CASSQVAPGSDETQYF. This rearrangement joins TRBV4-2 to TRBJ2-5, with a weak D call TRBD2 (5 bases). Germline V lookup: CDR1 LGHNA, CDR2 YNFKEQ. The ends were cut back, 1 base at V and 5 bases at J, with 17 bases in the middle. The CDR3 has 16 amino acids.